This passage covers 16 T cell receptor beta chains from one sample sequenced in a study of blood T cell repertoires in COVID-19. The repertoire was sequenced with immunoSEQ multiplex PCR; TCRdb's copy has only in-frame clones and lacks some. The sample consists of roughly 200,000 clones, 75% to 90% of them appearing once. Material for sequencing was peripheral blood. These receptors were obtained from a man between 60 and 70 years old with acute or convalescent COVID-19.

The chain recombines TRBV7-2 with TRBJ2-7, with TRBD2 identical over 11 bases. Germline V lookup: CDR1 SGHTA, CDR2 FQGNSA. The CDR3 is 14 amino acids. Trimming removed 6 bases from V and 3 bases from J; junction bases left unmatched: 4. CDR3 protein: CASRPGTSGYEQYF. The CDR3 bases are TGTGCCAGCAGACCCGGGACTAGCGGCTACGAGCAGTACTTC.

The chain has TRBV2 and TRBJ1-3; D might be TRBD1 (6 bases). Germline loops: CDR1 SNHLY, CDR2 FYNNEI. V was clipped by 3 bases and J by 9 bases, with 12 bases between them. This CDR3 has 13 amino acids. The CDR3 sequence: CASSEGGTTTIYF. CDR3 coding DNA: TGTGCCAGCAGTGAGGGGGGGACAACCACCATATATTTT.

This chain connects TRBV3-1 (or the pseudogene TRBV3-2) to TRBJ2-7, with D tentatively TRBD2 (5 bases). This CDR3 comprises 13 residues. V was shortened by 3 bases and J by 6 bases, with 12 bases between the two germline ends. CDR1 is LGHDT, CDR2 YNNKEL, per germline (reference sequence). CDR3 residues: CASSHGLRGEQYF. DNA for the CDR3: TGTGCCAGCAGCCACGGACTCAGAGGCGAGCAGTACTTC.

This CDR3 reads CASSFTGTGGRELFF. CDR3 DNA: TGTGCCAGCAGTTTTACCGGGACAGGGGGTCGGGAGCTGTTTTTT. The rearrangement links TRBV6-5 to TRBJ2-2; 11 bases map to TRBD1. V dropped 4 bases and J dropped 9; count of bases not matched to a gene: 7. Germline V gene data show CDR1 as MNHEY and CDR2 as SVGAGI. CDR3 size: 15 residues.

CDR3 in amino acids: CASILGQGASGNTIYF. The CDR3 DNA reads as TGTGCCAGCATCTTGGGACAGGGGGCTTCTGGAAACACCATATATTTT. The J gene is TRBJ1-3, the V gene TRBV6-6; 12 nucleotides match TRBD1. This CDR3 spans 16 amino acids. In germline, CDR1 is MNHNY, CDR2 SVGAGI (reference sequence). The V and J ends lost 7 bases and 1 base, in that order; junction bases with no gene match: 5.

The chain's CDR3 is CASRQGTSGAGEQFF. The CDR3 DNA reads as TGCGCCAGCAGGCAAGGGACTAGTGGGGCAGGAGAGCAGTTCTTC. The chain carries TRBV5-1 and TRBJ2-1, with TRBD2 matching over 8 bases. The CDR3 extends over 15 amino acids. The trim removed 5 bases at V and 10 bases at J, leaving 14 bases unmatched. Germline V gene data show CDR1 as SGHRS and CDR2 as YFSETQ.

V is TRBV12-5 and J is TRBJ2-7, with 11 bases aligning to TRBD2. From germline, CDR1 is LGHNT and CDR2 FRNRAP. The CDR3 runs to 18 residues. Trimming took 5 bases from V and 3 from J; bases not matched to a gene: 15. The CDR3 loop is CASGPGTGGLAGFYEQYF. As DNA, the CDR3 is TGTGCTAGTGGTCCCGGGACAGGTGGACTAGCGGGTTTCTACGAGCAGTACTTC.

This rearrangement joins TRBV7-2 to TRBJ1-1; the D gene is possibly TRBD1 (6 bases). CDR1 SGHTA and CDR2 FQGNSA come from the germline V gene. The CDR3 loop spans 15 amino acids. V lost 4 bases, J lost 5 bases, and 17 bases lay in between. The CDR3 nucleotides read TGTGCCAGCAGCTCTTCCGGGACACCGAATACTGAAGCTTTCTTT. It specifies CASSSSGTPNTEAFF.

CDR3: CAITYDRMNTEAFF. CDR3 nucleotides: TGTGCCATCACATACGACAGAATGAACACTGAAGCTTTCTTT. This rearrangement joins TRBV10-3 to TRBJ1-1; possible D gene TRBD1, 5 bases. The germline V and J ends were trimmed by 7 bases and 0 bases, with 12 bases remaining between them. The CDR3 consists of 14 residues. Germline CDR1 reads ENHRY; CDR2 reads SYGVKD.

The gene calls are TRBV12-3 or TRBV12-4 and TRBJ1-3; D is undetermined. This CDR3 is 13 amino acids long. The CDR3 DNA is TGTGCAACTACCCAAGGATCTGGAAACACCATATATTTT. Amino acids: CATTQGSGNTIYF.

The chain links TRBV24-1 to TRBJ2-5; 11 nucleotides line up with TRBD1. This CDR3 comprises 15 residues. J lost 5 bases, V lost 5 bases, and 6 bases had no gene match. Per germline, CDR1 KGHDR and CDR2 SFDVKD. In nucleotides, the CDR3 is TGTGCCACCAGTGCCGGACAGGGGGCATGGGAGACCCAGTACTTC. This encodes CATSAGQGAWETQYF.

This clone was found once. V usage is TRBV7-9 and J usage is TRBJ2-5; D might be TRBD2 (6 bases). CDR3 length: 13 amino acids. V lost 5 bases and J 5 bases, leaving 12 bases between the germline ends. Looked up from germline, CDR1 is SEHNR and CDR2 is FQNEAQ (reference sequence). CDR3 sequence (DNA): TGTGCCAGCAGCCCCCGGGGGTACGAGACCCAGTACTTC. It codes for CASSPRGYETQYF.

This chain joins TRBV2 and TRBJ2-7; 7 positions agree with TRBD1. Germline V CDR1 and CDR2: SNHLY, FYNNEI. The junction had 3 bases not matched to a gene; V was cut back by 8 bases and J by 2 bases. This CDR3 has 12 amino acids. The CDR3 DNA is TGTGCCAGCCTGCAGGGGGCCTACGAGCAGTACTTC. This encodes CASLQGAYEQYF.

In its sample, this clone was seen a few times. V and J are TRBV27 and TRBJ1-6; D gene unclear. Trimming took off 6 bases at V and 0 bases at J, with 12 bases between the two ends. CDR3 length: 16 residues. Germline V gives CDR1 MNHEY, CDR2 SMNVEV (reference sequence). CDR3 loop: CASSAKESSYNSPLHF. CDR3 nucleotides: TGTGCCAGCAGCGCTAAAGAGAGCTCCTATAATTCACCCCTCCACTTT.

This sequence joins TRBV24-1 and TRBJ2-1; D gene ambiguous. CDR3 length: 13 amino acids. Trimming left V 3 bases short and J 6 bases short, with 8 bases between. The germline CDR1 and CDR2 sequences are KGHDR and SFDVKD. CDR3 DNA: TGTGCCACCAGTGATAAGTCAGTCAATGAGCAGTTCTTC. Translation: CATSDKSVNEQFF.

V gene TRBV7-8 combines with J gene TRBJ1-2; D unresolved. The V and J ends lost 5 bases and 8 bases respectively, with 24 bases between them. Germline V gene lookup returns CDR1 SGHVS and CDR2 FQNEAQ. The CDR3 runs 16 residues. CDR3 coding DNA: TGTGCCAGCAGCCATGGAGCGGCAAGTTCCGGGAGGGGCTACACCTTC. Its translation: CASSHGAASSGRGYTF.